The table lists the clone carrying this T cell receptor (beta chain) with a count of one. The data were taken from a study of chemoradiotherapy in HPV16-positive cancers. Generated by immunoSEQ multiplex PCR, the TCRdb table keeps only in-frame clones and is missing some. The table includes around 17,000 clones, nearly 70% detected once. V shed 2 bases, J shed 4 bases, and the junction held 6 bases outside the gene matches. The CDR3 contains 15 residues. Germline V gene lookup returns CDR1 GTSNPN and CDR2 SVGIG (reference sequence). The TCR sequence derives from a human donor with HPV-associated anogenital cancer. The chain combines TRBV30 with TRBJ2-3; 10 bases align to TRBD2. The sequencing used tumor tissue, collected from a patient who underwent chemoradiotherapy. DNA for the CDR3: TGTGCCTGGAGTAAAGCGGGAGGGGCAGCAGATACGCAGTATTTT. This gives the protein CAWSKAGGAADTQYF.